These 31 T cell receptor beta chains were sequenced from one sample in a study of blood T cell repertoires in COVID-19. TCRdb's copy holds only in-frame clones and misses some; the assay was immunoSEQ multiplex PCR. This table has a few hundred thousand clones, roughly nine tenths appearing once. The specimen sequenced was PBMCs or T cells enriched from blood (not recorded which). The receptors derive from a woman aged 45-59 years who had recovered from COVID-19.

The table lists this clone with a count of one. This sequence joins TRBV5-4 and TRBJ1-1; no firm D call. From germline, CDR1 is SGHNT and CDR2 YYREEE (reference sequence). Trimming cost V 4 bases and J 4 bases, with 14 bases left between them. The CDR3 length is 14 residues. CDR3 nucleotide sequence: TGTGCCAGCAGCGGTACCTTCGCAGGCACTGAAGCTTTCTTT. Its protein is CASSGTFAGTEAFF.

V and J are TRBV19 and TRBJ1-1; D is uncertain. CDR1 LNHDA and CDR2 SQIVND come from the germline V gene (reference sequence). Trimming left V 10 bases short and J 3 bases short, with 15 bases between. The CDR3 is made up of 13 amino acids. CDR3 bases: TGTGCCACTCGTTCAGTCACAGACACTGAAGCTTTCTTT. Its protein is CATRSVTDTEAFF.

The table lists this clone with a few counts. The chain has TRBV27 and TRBJ1-2; D might be TRBD1 (6 bases). The germline CDR1 and CDR2 sequences are MNHEY and SMNVEV (reference sequence). The CDR3 has 15 residues. The V gene lost 1 base and the J gene lost 5 bases, with 14 bases spanning the gap. CDR3 region: CASSLYTGSFYGYTF. Written as DNA, the CDR3 is TGTGCCAGCAGTTTATACACAGGGTCGTTTTATGGCTACACCTTC.

The chain links TRBV12-3 or TRBV12-4 to TRBJ2-7, with a tentative D call TRBD2 (5 bases). V gave up 3 bases and J gave up 7 bases, with 13 bases separating them. The length of the CDR3 is 13 residues. The DNA of the CDR3 is TGTGCCAGCAGTTTCTTGGGAGATAGTGAGCAGTACTTC. Residues: CASSFLGDSEQYF.

The CDR3 reads CASSRGGEPEAFF. In DNA, the CDR3 is TGTGCCAGCAGTAGGGGAGGTGAGCCTGAAGCTTTCTTT. The chain employs TRBV28 and TRBJ1-1, with D maybe TRBD1 (5 bases). Trimming pared 5 bases from V and 6 bases from J, leaving 13 bases between. Germline loops: CDR1 MDHEN, CDR2 SYDVKM. The CDR3 runs to 13 residues.

This rearrangement joins TRBV7-2 to TRBJ1-1; the D gene is possibly TRBD1 (5 bases). Per the germline V gene, CDR1 is SGHTA and CDR2 is FQGNSA. Trimming removed 5 bases at V and 5 bases at J, with 18 bases between. There are 15 residues in the CDR3. In DNA form, the CDR3 reads TGTGCCAGCAGCACTCCCGGGACTGGGGCAACTGAAGCTTTCTTT. Its protein product is CASSTPGTGATEAFF.

The chain has TRBV19 and TRBJ1-1; TRBD1 aligns across 11 bases. The CDR3 consists of 15 residues. V was clipped by 5 bases and J by 3 bases; unmatched bases: 5. Germline V gene sequence: CDR1 LNHDA, CDR2 SQIVND (reference sequence). The CDR3 protein is CASSSWTGGDTEAFF. In nucleotides, the CDR3 is TGTGCCAGTAGTTCGTGGACAGGGGGCGACACTGAAGCTTTCTTT.

In its sample, this clone was seen once. The chain couples TRBV20-1 to TRBJ1-1; D not certain. Germline V gene sequence: CDR1 DFQATT, CDR2 SNEGSKA (reference sequence). The V end lost 3 bases, the J end lost 2 bases, and 13 bases lay between the germline ends. This CDR3 has 14 residues. DNA for the CDR3: TGCAGTGCTAGTAGCGGTCAGTATAACACTGAAGCTTTCTTT. Protein: CSASSGQYNTEAFF.

This rearrangement joins TRBV5-1 to TRBJ2-2; TRBD2 is a possible D gene (5 bases). Germline lookup yields CDR1 SGHRS and CDR2 YFSETQ. V lost 7 bases and J 4 bases, leaving 11 bases between the germline ends. The CDR3 sequence is 13 residues long. In nucleotides, the CDR3 is TGCGCCAGCGCCACACGGGGCACCGGGGAGCTGTTTTTT. This codes for CASATRGTGELFF.

This sequence joins TRBV9 and TRBJ1-2, with TRBD1 identical over 11 bases. The CDR3 contains 16 residues. From germline, CDR1 is SGDLS and CDR2 YYNGEE. The ends lost 3 bases at V and 6 bases at J; junction bases unmatched: 10. The CDR3 loop reads CASSGYRDRGRNGYTF. CDR3 bases: TGTGCCAGCAGCGGATACCGGGACAGGGGGAGGAATGGCTACACCTTC. The full variable domain, rest sourced from reference TRBV9 and TRBJ1-2, is DSGVTQTPKHLITATGQRVTLRCSPRSGDLSVYWYQQSLDQGLQFLIQYYNGEERAKGNILERFSAQQFPDLHSELNLSSLELGDSALYFCASSGYRDRGRNGYTFGSGTRLTVV.

This chain links TRBV28 with TRBJ2-7, with D possibly TRBD2 on 5 matching bases. Trimming stripped 6 bases from V and 7 bases from J, with 16 bases between. Per the germline V gene, CDR1 is MDHEN and CDR2 is SYDVKM. The CDR3 spans 13 residues. The CDR3 DNA reads as TGTGCCAGCAGACCCCGACTACGCGGGGAGCAGTACTTC. This codes for CASRPRLRGEQYF.

This chain links TRBV19 with TRBJ1-2, with 7 bases that match TRBD1. Germline CDR1 reads LNHDA; CDR2 reads SQIVND (reference sequence). The CDR3 has 14 residues. The V gene end was trimmed by 6 bases and the J gene end by 2 bases; junction bases not matched to a gene: 6. The DNA for the CDR3 is TGTGCCAGTAGCCGGGACAGCGGGAACTATGGCTACACCTTC. Translating it yields CASSRDSGNYGYTF.

V gene TRBV7-2 combines with J gene TRBJ1-4; D is undetermined. The CDR3 is 13 amino acids. CDR1 and CDR2 (germline): SGHTA, FQGNSA. Trimming pared 5 bases from V and 4 bases from J, leaving 8 bases between. The CDR3 DNA reads TGTGCCAGCAGCCCCGAGTTTAATGAAAAACTGTTTTTT. It is translated as CASSPEFNEKLFF.

The DNA for the CDR3 is TGTGCCAGTAGTATAGTGGCAGGGCAGGATACCGGCTACACCTTC. This encodes CASSIVAGQDTGYTF. V is TRBV19 and J is TRBJ1-2; D possibly corresponds to TRBD1 (5 bases). With 1 base removed from V and 8 bases from J, the gap between germline ends came to 17 bases. CDR3 size: 15 residues. The germline CDR1 and CDR2 sequences are LNHDA and SQIVND (reference sequence).

The chain uses TRBV27 and TRBJ2-5; D is unresolved. From germline, CDR1 is MNHEY and CDR2 SMNVEV (reference sequence). The CDR3 is 13 residues long. The ends were cut back, 4 bases at V and 4 bases at J, with 10 bases in the middle. The CDR3 DNA sequence: TGTGCCAGCAGTTCAAACCGCGGAGAGACCCAGTACTTC. This codes for CASSSNRGETQYF.

V gene TRBV5-1 combines with J gene TRBJ2-2; 10 bases fit TRBD2. This CDR3 region has 15 residues. V was pared by 3 bases and J by 1 base, with 0 bases of the junction left unmatched. Germline loops: CDR1 SGHRS, CDR2 YFSETQ. CDR3 protein: CASSWTSGNTGELFF. In nucleotides, the CDR3 is TGCGCCAGCAGCTGGACTAGCGGGAACACCGGGGAGCTGTTTTTT.

This sequence joins TRBV27 and TRBJ2-3; TRBD2 aligns across 7 bases. This CDR3 spans 18 amino acids. The junction had 13 bases not matched to a gene; V was cut back by 0 bases and J by 4 bases. The germline V gene has CDR1 MNHEY and CDR2 SMNVEV (reference sequence). The CDR3 is CASSLSPLTSSIADTQYF. The CDR3, as DNA: TGTGCCAGCAGTTTATCCCCGCTGACTAGCTCTATCGCAGATACGCAGTATTTT.

As DNA, the CDR3 is TGTGCCAGCAGCGACCCAGGCCCTAGCGGGAGTAAGACCCAGTACTTC. The encoded protein is CASSDPGPSGSKTQYF. The chain couples TRBV11-1 to TRBJ2-5; 10 bases line up with TRBD2. Germline V gene lookup returns CDR1 SGHAT and CDR2 FQDESV (reference sequence). The CDR3 loop spans 16 amino acids. With 5 bases clipped from V and 6 bases from J, the junction kept 12 bases outside the gene matches.

The chain couples TRBV7-2 to TRBJ1-1, with 8 bases aligning to TRBD1. V shed 6 bases and J 0 bases; nucleotides not matched to a gene: 15. In germline, CDR1 is SGHTA, CDR2 FQGNSA. The CDR3 is 18 residues long. The CDR3 DNA reads as TGTGCCAGCAGTACAGACCGGGACAGGTATTACATGAACACTGAAGCTTTCTTT. Encoded protein: CASSTDRDRYYMNTEAFF.

This chain joins TRBV5-1 and TRBJ2-5; 9 bases match TRBD2. The ends lost 3 bases at V and 5 bases at J; junction bases unmatched: 8. CDR1 SGHRS and CDR2 YFSETQ come from the germline V gene. The CDR3 extends over 15 amino acids. In nucleotides, the CDR3 is TGCGCCAGCAGCTGGAATAGCGGGAGAGGGGAGACCCAGTACTTC. This codes for CASSWNSGRGETQYF.

The chain has TRBV7-2 and TRBJ1-5; D unclear. Trimming removed 3 bases from V and 0 bases from J, with 18 bases in between. Germline lookup yields CDR1 SGHTA and CDR2 FQGNSA. The CDR3 totals 18 residues. This CDR3 reads CASSFSSGRAFSNQPQHF. The CDR3 DNA reads as TGTGCCAGCAGCTTTAGTTCCGGGAGAGCTTTTAGCAATCAGCCCCAGCATTTT.

This chain links TRBV28 with TRBJ2-1; D possibly corresponds to TRBD2 (5 bases). The CDR3 is 15 residues long. The ends were cut back, 5 bases at V and 4 bases at J, with 15 bases in the middle. Germline values: CDR1 MDHEN, CDR2 SYDVKM. The CDR3 spells CASSGISDLYNEQFF. The CDR3 nucleotides are TGTGCCAGCAGTGGCATTAGCGATCTATACAATGAGCAGTTCTTC.

The V and J genes are TRBV6-5 and TRBJ1-1; D gene ambiguous. Trimming left V 0 bases short and J 1 base short, with 9 bases between. This CDR3 contains 15 residues. Looked up from germline, CDR1 is MNHEY and CDR2 is SVGAGI. This CDR3 is CASSYSKVRNTEAFF. The CDR3 coding sequence is TGTGCCAGCAGTTACTCGAAAGTCAGGAACACTGAAGCTTTCTTT.

V usage is TRBV10-3 and J usage is TRBJ1-5, with TRBD1 matching over 9 bases. The CDR3 runs to 17 residues. Germline V gives CDR1 ENHRY, CDR2 SYGVKD. The ends lost 3 bases at V and 4 bases at J; junction bases unmatched: 10. CDR3 in amino acids: CAISENMGQGANQPQHF. The CDR3 coding sequence is TGTGCCATCAGTGAAAACATGGGACAGGGAGCAAATCAGCCCCAGCATTTT.

The chain carries TRBV7-2 and TRBJ2-6; TRBD2 aligns across 7 bases. The CDR3 has 17 amino acids. Germline V CDR1 and CDR2: SGHTA, FQGNSA. V lost 1 base, J lost 0 bases, and 3 bases stayed unmatched. This chain's CDR3 is CASSLVAGDSGANVLTF. The CDR3 nucleotides are TGTGCCAGCAGCTTAGTGGCGGGGGACTCTGGGGCCAACGTCCTGACTTTC.

The rearrangement joins TRBV13 to TRBJ1-4; 8 bases fit TRBD1. CDR1 PRHDT and CDR2 FYEKMQ come from the germline V gene (reference sequence). The CDR3 runs to 16 residues. After removal of 0 bases from V and 7 bases from J, the junction contained 7 bases not matched to a gene. In DNA, the CDR3 is TGTGCCAGCAGCTTAGGCTATTCAGGGGGCGCTGAAAAACTGTTTTTT. Residues: CASSLGYSGGAEKLFF.

The rearrangement uses TRBV28 and TRBJ2-1; TRBD1 aligns across 10 bases. This CDR3 spans 19 amino acids. Trimming took 7 bases from V and 0 from J; bases not matched to a gene: 15. The V gene's germline CDR1 is MDHEN and CDR2 SYDVKM. DNA of the CDR3: TGTGCCAGCAAAACAGGACAGGGGGGCACCTTGAGCTCCTACAATGAGCAGTTCTTC. Protein sequence: CASKTGQGGTLSSYNEQFF.

The CDR3 here is CASSRSVNTEAFF. The CDR3 region has the DNA TGTGCCAGCAGCCGATCGGTGAACACTGAAGCTTTCTTT. This sequence joins TRBV6-5 and TRBJ1-1; D not resolved. CDR3 length equals 13 residues. V was clipped by 6 bases and J by 0 bases, with 8 bases between them. Germline CDR1 and CDR2: MNHEY and SVGAGI.

The V and J genes are TRBV19 and TRBJ2-6; D ambiguous. The CDR3 has 16 residues. The V gene lost 3 bases and the J gene lost 3 bases, with 12 bases spanning the gap. Germline V gives CDR1 LNHDA, CDR2 SQIVND (reference sequence). CDR3 DNA: TGTGCCAGTAGTATGCAAGCCGCTGGTGGGGCCAACGTCCTGACTTTC. It codes for CASSMQAAGGANVLTF.

This clone was seen a few times. The DNA for the CDR3 is TGTGCCAGCGTCACAGGGGCTATTAACACTGAAGCTTTCTTT. Translation gives CASVTGAINTEAFF. The chain uses TRBV28 and TRBJ1-1; TRBD1 agrees at 7 bases. The CDR3 is made up of 14 amino acids. V gave up 8 bases and J gave up 2 bases; unmatched junction bases: 8. Germline values: CDR1 MDHEN, CDR2 SYDVKM.

The V and J genes are TRBV4-1 and TRBJ2-1, with D perhaps TRBD2 (5 bases). CDR3 length equals 13 residues. The germline V gene encodes CDR1 MGHRA and CDR2 YSYEKL. The V and J ends lost 0 bases and 8 bases respectively, with 8 bases between them. The CDR3 coding sequence is TGCGCCAGCAGCCAAGATAAGGAGGATGAGCAGTTCTTC. This gives the protein CASSQDKEDEQFF.